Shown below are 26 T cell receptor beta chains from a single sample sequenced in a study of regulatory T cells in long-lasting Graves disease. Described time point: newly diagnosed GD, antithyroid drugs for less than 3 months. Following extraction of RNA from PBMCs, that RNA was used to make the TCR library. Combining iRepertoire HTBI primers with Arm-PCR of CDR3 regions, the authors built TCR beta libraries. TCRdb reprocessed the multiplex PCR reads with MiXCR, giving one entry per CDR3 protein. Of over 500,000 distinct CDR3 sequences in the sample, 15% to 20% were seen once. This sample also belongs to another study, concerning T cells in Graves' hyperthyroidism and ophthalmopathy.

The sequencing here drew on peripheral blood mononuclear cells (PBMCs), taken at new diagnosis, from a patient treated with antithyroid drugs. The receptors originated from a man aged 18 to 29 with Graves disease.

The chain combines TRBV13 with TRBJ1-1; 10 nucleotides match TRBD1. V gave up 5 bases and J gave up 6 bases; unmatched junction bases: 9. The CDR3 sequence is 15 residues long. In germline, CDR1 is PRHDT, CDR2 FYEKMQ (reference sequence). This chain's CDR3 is CASSNWDRGGSEAFF. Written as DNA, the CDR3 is TGTGCCAGCAGCAATTGGGACAGGGGAGGATCTGAAGCTTTCTTT.

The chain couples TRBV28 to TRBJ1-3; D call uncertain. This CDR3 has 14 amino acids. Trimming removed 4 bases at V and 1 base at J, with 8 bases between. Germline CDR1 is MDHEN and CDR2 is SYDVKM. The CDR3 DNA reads TGTGCCAGCAGTTCCCATTCTTCTGGAAACACCATATATTTT. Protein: CASSSHSSGNTIYF.

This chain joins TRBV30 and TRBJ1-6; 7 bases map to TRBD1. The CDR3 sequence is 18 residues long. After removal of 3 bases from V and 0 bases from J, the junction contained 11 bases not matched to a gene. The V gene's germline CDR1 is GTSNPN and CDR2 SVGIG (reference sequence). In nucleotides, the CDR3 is TGTGCCTGGAGCTGGAGGGGACAGAGGAGCTCCTATAATTCACCCCTCCACTTT. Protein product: CAWSWRGQRSSYNSPLHF. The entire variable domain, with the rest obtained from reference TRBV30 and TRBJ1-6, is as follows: SQTIHQWPATLVQPVGSPLSLECTVEGTSNPNLYWYRQAAGRGLQLLFYSVGIGQISSEVPQNLSASRPQDRQFILSSKKLLLSDSGFYLCAWSWRGQRSSYNSPLHFGNGTRLTVT.

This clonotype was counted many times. The CDR3 spells CASSVQTPYLSNAGFGNSPLHF. The DNA for the CDR3 is TGTGCCAGCAGTGTGCAGACCCCCTATCTCTCGAACGCAGGGTTCGGTAATTCACCCCTCCACTTT. The chain joins TRBV2 to TRBJ1-6, with D possibly being TRBD1 (5 bases). V lost 4 bases to trimming and J lost 6 bases, with 34 bases between them. Germline V gene sequence: CDR1 SNHLY, CDR2 FYNNEI. CDR3 size: 22 residues.

This CDR3 is CASSIGVDTEAFF. CDR3 coding DNA: TGTGCCAGTAGTATCGGGGTGGACACTGAAGCTTTCTTT. V is TRBV19 and J is TRBJ1-1; D gene ambiguous. V gave up 3 bases and J gave up 3 bases, with 8 bases separating them. Per the germline V gene, CDR1 is LNHDA and CDR2 is SQIVND (reference sequence). There are 13 residues in the CDR3.

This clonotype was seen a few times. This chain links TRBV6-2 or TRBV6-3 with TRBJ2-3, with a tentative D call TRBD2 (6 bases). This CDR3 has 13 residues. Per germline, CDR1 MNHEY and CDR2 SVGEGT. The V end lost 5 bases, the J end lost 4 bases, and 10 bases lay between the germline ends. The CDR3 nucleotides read TGTGCCAGCAGTAAGGAGGGATCAGATACGCAGTATTTT. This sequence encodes CASSKEGSDTQYF.

The CDR3 DNA follows: TGCAGTGCTAGCGGGTCTAAACCCTACGAGCAGTACTTC. It specifies CSASGSKPYEQYF. This chain connects TRBV20-1 to TRBJ2-7; D ambiguous. CDR1 DFQATT and CDR2 SNEGSKA come from the germline V gene (reference sequence). V gave up 3 bases and J gave up 2 bases, with 11 bases separating them. This CDR3 has 13 residues.

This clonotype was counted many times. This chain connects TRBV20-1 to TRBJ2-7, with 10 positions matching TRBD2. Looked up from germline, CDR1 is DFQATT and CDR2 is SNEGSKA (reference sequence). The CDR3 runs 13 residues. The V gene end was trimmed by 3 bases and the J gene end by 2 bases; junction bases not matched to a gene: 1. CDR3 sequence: CSASTSGTYEQYF. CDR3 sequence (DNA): TGCAGTGCTAGTACTAGCGGGACCTACGAGCAGTACTTC.

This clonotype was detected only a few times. The CDR3 sequence is CASIGGFSYNEQFF. CDR3 nucleotides: TGTGCCAGCATTGGAGGGTTCTCCTACAATGAGCAGTTCTTC. The chain employs TRBV7-8 and TRBJ2-1; tentatively, D is TRBD2 (6 bases). Germline assignment: CDR1 SGHVS and CDR2 FQNEAQ. This CDR3 region has 14 residues. V lost 7 bases and J 0 bases, leaving 10 bases between the germline ends.

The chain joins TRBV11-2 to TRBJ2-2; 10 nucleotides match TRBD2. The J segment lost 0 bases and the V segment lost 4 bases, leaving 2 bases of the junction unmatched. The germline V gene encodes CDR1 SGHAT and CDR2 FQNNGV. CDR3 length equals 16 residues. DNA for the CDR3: TGTGCCAGCAGCTCAACTAGCGGGGCGAACACCGGGGAGCTGTTTTTT. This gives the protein CASSSTSGANTGELFF.

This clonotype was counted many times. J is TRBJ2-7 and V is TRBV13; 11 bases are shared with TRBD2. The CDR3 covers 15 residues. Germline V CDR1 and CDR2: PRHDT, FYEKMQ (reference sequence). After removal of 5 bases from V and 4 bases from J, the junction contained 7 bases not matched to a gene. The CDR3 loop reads CASSPGLAAAYEQYF. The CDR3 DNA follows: TGTGCCAGCAGCCCGGGACTAGCGGCGGCGTACGAGCAGTACTTC.

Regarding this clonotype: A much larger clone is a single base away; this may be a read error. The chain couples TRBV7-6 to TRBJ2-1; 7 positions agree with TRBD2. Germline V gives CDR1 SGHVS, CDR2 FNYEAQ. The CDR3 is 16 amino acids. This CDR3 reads CAGSLEPSGSVNEQFF. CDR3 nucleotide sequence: TGTGCCGGCAGCTTAGAACCTAGCGGAAGTGTCAATGAGCAGTTCTTC.

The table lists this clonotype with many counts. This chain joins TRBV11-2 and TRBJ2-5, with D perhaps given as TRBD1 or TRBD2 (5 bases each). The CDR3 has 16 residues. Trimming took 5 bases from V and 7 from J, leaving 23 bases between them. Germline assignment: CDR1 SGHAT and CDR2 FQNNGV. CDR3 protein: CASSPTGTGSFGTQYF. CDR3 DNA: TGTGCCAGCAGCCCTACCGGGACGGGGAGTTTCGGGACCCAGTACTTC. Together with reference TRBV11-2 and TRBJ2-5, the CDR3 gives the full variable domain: EAGVAQSPRYKIIEKRQSVAFWCNPISGHATLYWYQQILGQGPKLLIQFQNNGVVDDSQLPKDRFSAERLKGVDSTLKIQPAKLEDSAVYLCASSPTGTGSFGTQYFGPGTRLLVL.

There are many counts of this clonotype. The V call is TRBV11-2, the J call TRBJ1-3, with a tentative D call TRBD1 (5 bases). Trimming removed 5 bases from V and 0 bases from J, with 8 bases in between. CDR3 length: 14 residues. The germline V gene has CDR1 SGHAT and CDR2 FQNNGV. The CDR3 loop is CASSRGFSGNTIYF. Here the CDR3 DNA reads TGTGCCAGCAGCCGGGGCTTCTCTGGAAACACCATATATTTT.

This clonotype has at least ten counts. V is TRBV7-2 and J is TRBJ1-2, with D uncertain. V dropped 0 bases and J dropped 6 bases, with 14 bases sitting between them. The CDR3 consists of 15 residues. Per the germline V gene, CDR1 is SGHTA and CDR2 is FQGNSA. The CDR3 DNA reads TGTGCCAGCAGCTTAGCGACCCTGTTAGGCCATGGCTACACCTTC. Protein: CASSLATLLGHGYTF.

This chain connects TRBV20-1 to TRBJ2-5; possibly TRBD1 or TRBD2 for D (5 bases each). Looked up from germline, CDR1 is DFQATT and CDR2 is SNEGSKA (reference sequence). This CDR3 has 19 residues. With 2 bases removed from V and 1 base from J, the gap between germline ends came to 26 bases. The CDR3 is CSARKVPGRNSALQETQYF. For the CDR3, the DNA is TGCAGTGCTAGAAAAGTTCCGGGACGGAACTCAGCCCTCCAAGAGACCCAGTACTTC.

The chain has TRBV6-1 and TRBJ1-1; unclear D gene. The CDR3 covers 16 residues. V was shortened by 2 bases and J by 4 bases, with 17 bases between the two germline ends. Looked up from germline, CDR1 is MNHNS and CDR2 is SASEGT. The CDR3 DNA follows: TGTGCCAGCAGTGAATCCGGGAAACCCACCGCCACTGAAGCTTTCTTT. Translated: CASSESGKPTATEAFF.

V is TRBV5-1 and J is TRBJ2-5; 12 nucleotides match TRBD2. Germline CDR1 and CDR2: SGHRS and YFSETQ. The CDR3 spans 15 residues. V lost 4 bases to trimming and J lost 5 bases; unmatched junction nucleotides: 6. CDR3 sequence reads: CASSTQTSGSETQYF. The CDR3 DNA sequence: TGCGCCAGCAGCACCCAGACTAGCGGGAGTGAGACCCAGTACTTC.

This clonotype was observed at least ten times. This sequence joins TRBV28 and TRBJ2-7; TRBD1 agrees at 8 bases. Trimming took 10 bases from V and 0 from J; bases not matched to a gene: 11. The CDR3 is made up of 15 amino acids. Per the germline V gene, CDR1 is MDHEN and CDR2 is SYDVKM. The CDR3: CATTPPGTGSYEQYF. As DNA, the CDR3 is TGTGCCACTACTCCACCCGGGACAGGCTCCTACGAGCAGTACTTC.

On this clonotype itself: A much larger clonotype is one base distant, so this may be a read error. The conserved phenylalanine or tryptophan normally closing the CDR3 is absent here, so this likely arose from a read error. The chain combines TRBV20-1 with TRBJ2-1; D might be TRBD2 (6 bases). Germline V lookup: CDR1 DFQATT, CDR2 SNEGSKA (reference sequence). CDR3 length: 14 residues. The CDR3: CSARGSGAYNEQFC. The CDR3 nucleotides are TGCAGCGCTAGGGGATCGGGAGCCTACAATGAGCAGTTCTGC.

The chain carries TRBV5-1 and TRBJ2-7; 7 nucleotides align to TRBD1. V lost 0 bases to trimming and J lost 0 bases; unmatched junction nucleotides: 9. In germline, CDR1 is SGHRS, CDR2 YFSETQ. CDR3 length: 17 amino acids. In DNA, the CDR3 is TGCGCCAGCAGCTTGGGACGGACAGGACTGACCTCCTACGAGCAGTACTTC. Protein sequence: CASSLGRTGLTSYEQYF.

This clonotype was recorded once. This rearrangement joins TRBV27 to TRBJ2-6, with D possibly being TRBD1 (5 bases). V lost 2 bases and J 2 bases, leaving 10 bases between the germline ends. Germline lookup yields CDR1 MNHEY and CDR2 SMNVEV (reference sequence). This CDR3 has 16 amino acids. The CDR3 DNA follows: TGTGCCAGCAGTTTAGTGTCAGGGACTGGGGCCAACGTCCTGACTTTC. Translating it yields CASSLVSGTGANVLTF.

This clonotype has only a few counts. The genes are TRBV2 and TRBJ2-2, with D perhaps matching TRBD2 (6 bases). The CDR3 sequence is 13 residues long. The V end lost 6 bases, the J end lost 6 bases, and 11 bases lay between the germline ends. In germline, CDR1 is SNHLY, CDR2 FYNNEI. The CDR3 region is CASRGTFSGELFF. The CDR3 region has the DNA TGTGCCAGCAGGGGGACTTTCTCCGGGGAGCTGTTTTTT.

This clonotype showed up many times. The CDR3 DNA reads as TGTGCCAGCAGCTTAAGTGGCTTCAACACTGAAGCTTTCTTT. It encodes CASSLSGFNTEAFF. The rearrangement uses TRBV7-8 and TRBJ1-1; D remains unclear. The germline V gene has CDR1 SGHVS and CDR2 FQNEAQ. The V and J ends lost 2 bases and 2 bases respectively, with 9 bases between them. CDR3 length equals 14 residues.

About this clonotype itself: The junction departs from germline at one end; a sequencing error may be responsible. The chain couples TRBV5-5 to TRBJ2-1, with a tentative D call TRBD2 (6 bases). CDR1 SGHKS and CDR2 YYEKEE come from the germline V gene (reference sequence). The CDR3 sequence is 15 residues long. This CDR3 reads CASSSTRRGYNEQSF. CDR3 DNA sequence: TGTGCCAGCAGCTCGACTAGAAGGGGCTACAATGAGCAGTCCTTC.

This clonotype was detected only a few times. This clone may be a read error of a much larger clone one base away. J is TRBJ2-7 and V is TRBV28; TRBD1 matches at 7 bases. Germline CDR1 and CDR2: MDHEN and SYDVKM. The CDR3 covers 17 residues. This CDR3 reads CAGSLPGFKRQGYEQYF. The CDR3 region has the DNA TGTGCCGGCAGTTTACCCGGTTTCAAGAGACAGGGTTACGAGCAGTACTTC.